The 5 T cell receptor beta chains in this list originate from one sample, sequenced in a study of shared clonotypes between healthy human individuals. The assay was immunoSEQ multiplex PCR, and TCRdb's table has in-frame clones only and misses some. The profile shows about 2.1 million clones, around 95% of them singletons. Positive CCR7 selection of CD45RO-negative cells yielded the naive CD8 cells, and terminally differentiated effector memory CD45RA+ cells were excluded. The sample taken for sequencing was naive CD8+ T cells from PBMCs. The receptors derive from a man between 18 and 35 years old in good health. Some clones in this sample may be carry-over from other donors' samples.

This chain connects TRBV6-4 to TRBJ1-3; D is ambiguous. The V end lost 0 bases, the J end lost 0 bases, and 12 bases lay between the germline ends. The CDR3 contains 17 residues. Germline-derived CDR1 and CDR2 are MRHNA and SNTAGT. The DNA for the CDR3 is TGTGCCAGCAGTGACTCGAGGCCGCGTCCCTCTGGAAACACCATATATTTT. Amino acid sequence: CASSDSRPRPSGNTIYF.

Regarding this clone: Other DNA sequences within the sample encode an identical CDR3. This chain connects TRBV5-8 to TRBJ2-7; D gene ambiguous. The germline V gene encodes CDR1 SGHTS and CDR2 YDEGEE. Trimming pared 2 bases from V and 4 bases from J, leaving 4 bases between. CDR3 length: 11 residues. CDR3 sequence (DNA): TGTGCCAGCAGCTTTGCTTACGAGCAGTACTTC. Amino acid sequence: CASSFAYEQYF.

The chain is built from TRBV7-9 and TRBJ2-5; a weak D match, TRBD2 (6 bases). The CDR3 is 17 amino acids. Trimming cost V 5 bases and J 2 bases, with 21 bases left between them. CDR1 and CDR2 from the germline V gene are SEHNR and FQNEAQ (reference sequence). CDR3: CASSPEGSLAYQETQYF. The CDR3 DNA sequence: TGTGCCAGCAGCCCGGAGGGAAGCTTGGCTTATCAAGAGACCCAGTACTTC.

On this clone: The sample carries other DNA sequences with the same CDR3. The rearrangement uses TRBV27 and TRBJ2-6; D gene uncertain. V was clipped by 5 bases and J by 0 bases, with 5 bases between them. CDR1 MNHEY and CDR2 SMNVEV come from the germline V gene (reference sequence). The CDR3 runs 14 residues. In DNA, the CDR3 is TGTGCCAGCAGTCTGAGCTCTGGGGCCAACGTCCTGACTTTC. As protein: CASSLSSGANVLTF.

This rearrangement joins TRBV28 to TRBJ2-2; 8 bases are a match to TRBD2. The V gene's germline CDR1 is MDHEN and CDR2 SYDVKM. The CDR3 runs 17 residues. J gave up 3 bases and V 4 bases, and 10 bases lay outside the gene matches. The CDR3 spells CASSSSREGDDTGELFF. CDR3 nucleotide sequence: TGTGCCAGCAGTTCCTCCCGGGAGGGGGACGACACCGGGGAGCTGTTTTTT.